The clone carrying this T cell receptor beta chain was observed at least ten times. Its specificity is unknown. This sample stems from a study of T cells in Graves' hyperthyroidism and ophthalmopathy. Study outcomes and limitations: Clonotypes that were expanded in thyroid above 0.001 mostly appeared in blood too.

Germline CDR1 MNHNS, CDR2 SASEGT. The junction had 13 bases not matched to a gene; V was cut back by 8 bases and J by 9 bases. CDR3 length: 15 residues. Amplification targeted TCR beta CDR3 regions from RNA transcripts. The HTBI primer set drove a first-round RT-PCR of the TCR CDR3. TCRdb reanalysed the multiplex PCR reads using MiXCR and keeps one entry per CDR3 protein. The sample records some 440,000 distinct CDR3 sequences, roughly 14% being singletons. The sequenced material came from blood. This sequence was found in a woman in her late teens or twenties with Graves' hyperthyroidism. The V and J genes are TRBV6-1 and TRBJ2-2; 9 bases are shared with TRBD2. The DNA for the CDR3 is TGTGCCAGCTCCAGCAAGTCGAGCGGGGGGTGGGAGCTGTTTTTT. Amino acid sequence: CASSSKSSGGWELFF.